These T cell receptor beta chains were read from a single sample in a study of shared clonotypes between healthy human individuals. Clones were read by immunoSEQ multiplex PCR, and TCRdb kept only the in-frame ones, dropping some. The table lists 490,000 or so clones, around 78% of them singletons. The specimen was PBMCs. All receptors come from a woman between 40 and 50 years old in good health. Some clones in this sample may be carry-over from other donors' samples. Each CDR3 is given with its conserved first and last residue. Each record gives: clone size, V gene, J gene, CDR3 protein. Size tells how often a clone was seen (once, few, many) or the class of an expanded clone, and some rows leave it out.

few	TRBV27	TRBJ2-2	CASRLAGAGTGELFF
.	TRBV5-4	TRBJ2-5	CASSWENQETQYF
.	TRBV30	TRBJ2-5	CVWSVLQGKTQYF
.	TRBV14	TRBJ2-5	CASSQGLAGALLGKETQYF
many	TRBV2	TRBJ2-7	CASSGSSYEQYF
once	TRBV19	TRBJ2-2	CASSLGVARLFF
many	TRBV4-2	TRBJ2-7	CASSQGQDYSYEQYF
.	TRBV5-6	TRBJ2-5	CASSLVEVQETQYF
.	TRBV11-2	TRBJ2-1	CASSKLAGGRKQFF
.	TRBV27	TRBJ1-1	CASSIQQGAVTEAFF
.	TRBV10-2	TRBJ2-2	CASSESGGSGELFF
.	TRBV18	TRBJ1-2	CASSPPGQPYGYTF
.	TRBV6-1	TRBJ2-7	CASGQGEWEQYF
.	TRBV18	TRBJ2-3	CASSSSLTDTQYF
.	TRBV28	TRBJ1-5	CASSKEAYSNQPQHF
.	TRBV5-1	TRBJ2-2	CASSWGLAPGELFF
.	TRBV10-2	TRBJ2-7	CASRDRVYEQYF
.	TRBV6-5	TRBJ1-2	CASSLTHTGSGYTF
.	TRBV2	TRBJ2-2	CASRVGTGGTGELFF
.	TRBV5-5	TRBJ2-2	CASSLARGWAGELFF
.	TRBV28	TRBJ1-1	CASNAVRGLQPFF
.	TRBV7-2	TRBJ1-2	CASSFGQGANYGYTF
.	TRBV7-3	TRBJ2-7	CASSFSGNSYEQYF
once	TRBV7-3	TRBJ2-2	CASSLVSGTGELLF
few	TRBV2	TRBJ1-2	CASSQGQGGNYGYTF
.	TRBV19	TRBJ1-5	CASSILRGSNQPQHF
.	TRBV9	TRBJ2-1	CASSSRQGVYNEQFF
.	TRBV7-9	TRBJ2-7	CASSSTGAKYEQYF
.	TRBV7-2	TRBJ2-7	CASSLDRLSYEQYF
.	TRBV5-6	TRBJ1-3	CASSLGQGGNTIYF
few	TRBV30	TRBJ2-7	CAWTVGGYEQYF
.	TRBV6-1	TRBJ1-5	CASSSRDRVQPQHF
.	TRBV11-2	TRBJ2-7	CASSSRVGAYEQYF
.	TRBV6-6	TRBJ1-1	CASSHRGLLDTEAFF
few	TRBV14	.	CASTLAGGTSEQYF
.	TRBV7-7	TRBJ2-2	CASSLVGVGTGELFF
few	TRBV30	TRBJ2-2	CAWSPGTGPGELFF
.	TRBV30	TRBJ1-2	CAWSVRRYGYTF
.	TRBV2	TRBJ2-5	CASKEEQETQYF
few	TRBV5-5	TRBJ2-5	CASSKGLARETQYF